The clone carrying this TCR beta chain was picked up a small number of times. A junction end diverges from the germline sequence, so it may reflect a read error. TCRdb re-called the 5' RACE reads through MiXCR, storing one row per CDR3 protein. The sample lists about 74,000 distinct CDR3 sequences, roughly 5% seen once, with around 6.8% in the top ten. These data are taken from a study of neurological immune-mediated disorders. This CDR3 comprises 15 residues. Germline-derived CDR1 and CDR2 are SQVTM and ANQGSEA. The sequence came from a man aged 18 to 29 with multiple sclerosis. This rearrangement joins TRBV29-1 to TRBJ2-4; 7 bases agree with TRBD1. Sequences were obtained from PBMCs. The CDR3 is CSARQGTLAKKIQYF. CDR3 in DNA: TGCAGCGCCCGACAGGGTACCCTAGCCAAAAAAATTCAGTACTTC.